In its sample, the clone carrying this T cell receptor (beta chain) was seen many times. Its matching antigen is unknown. These data belong to a study of CD8 T cells in ankylosing spondylitis. Using its own MiXCR run on the 5' RACE reads, TCRdb lists one record per CDR3 protein. The data contain 200,000 to 250,000 distinct CDR3 sequences, about 26% of them singletons. Between the trimmed V and J ends, which lost 0 bases and 2 bases, there was a span of 11 bases. Germline V gene sequence: CDR1 MNHEY, CDR2 SVGAGI. This CDR3 contains 17 residues. Notes on the study in general: Before this, some motif variants had been reported in reactive arthritis synovial fluid and blood. Matched ankylosing spondylitis synovial fluid reportedly contained a significantly enriched population of disease-linked clones. About 8 highly homologous variants made up a TCR beta motif that seemed to typify ankylosing spondylitis blood.

The TCR sequence derives from a male donor with ankylosing spondylitis or in good health (not recorded which). Sequencing used blood, either unsorted or a sorted T cell fraction (not recorded which). This chain connects TRBV6-5 to TRBJ1-6, with D possibly matching TRBD1 (5 bases). CDR3 bases: TGTGCCAGCAGTTACTCGAGCGGGGCAGCCTATAATTCACCCCTCCACTTT. Translating gives CASSYSSGAAYNSPLHF.